The rows below give T cell receptor beta chains drawn from one sample of a study of CD8 T cells in Susac syndrome. TCRdb reprocessed the immunoSEQ multiplex PCR reads with MiXCR, giving one entry per CDR3 protein. The data contain roughly 300,000 distinct CDR3 sequences, around 83% of them singletons. The sequencing input was CD8+ T cells from PBMCs. These receptors were obtained from a human donor with multiple sclerosis. Both conserved end residues are part of each CDR3.

>TRBJ1-5|TRBV27
CASSFRQNHQPQHF
>TRBJ2-7|TRBV7-2
CASSLKWGQGPYEQYF
>TRBJ2-7|TRBV2
CASSVGTGTTYEQYF
>TRBJ2-7|TRBV3-1
CASSPIGTSGTYEQYF
>TRBJ1-2|TRBV27
CASSLAGRSYTF
>TRBJ1-1|TRBV12-3/TRBV12-4
CASSLGQGSESPMNTEAFF
>TRBJ2-2|TRBV19
CASTWVAGGAGELFF
>TRBJ1-2|TRBV9
CASRGDADNGYTF
>TRBJ1-2|TRBV29-1
CSVKDERYYGYTF
>TRBJ2-3|TRBV27
CASSLSWTGLSGDTQYF
>TRBJ2-5|TRBV10-3
CAISESGNRKLKETQYF
>TRBJ2-5|TRBV3-1
CASRGTSGSGLETQYF
>TRBJ2-1|TRBV5-1
CASSLRASGSIDEQFF
>TRBJ1-5|TRBV23-1
CASIGRGGNQPQHF
>TRBJ2-7|TRBV10-3
CATRPGKDEQYF
>TRBJ1-3|TRBV14
CASSLGGRRTGNTIYF
>TRBJ1-1|TRBV7-8
CASSSRGQPEAFF
>TRBJ1-2|TRBV20-1
CSARDAIRDYGYTF
>TRBJ2-1|TRBV6-1
CASSHLAGGYNEQFF
>TRBJ2-1|TRBV27
CASKERLYNEQFF
>TRBJ2-3|TRBV10-3
CAITSGESTDTQYF
>TRBJ2-1|TRBV9
CASSHPLARMPNEQFF
>TRBJ2-7|TRBV5-1
CASFDGGLAYEQYF
>TRBJ1-5|TRBV30
CAWRGDRGDQPQHF
>TRBJ1-1|TRBV7-2
CASSLSPRDRLVAFF
>TRBJ2-7|TRBV5-4
CASSLGGLLGYEQYF
>TRBJ1-5|TRBV7-9
CASSLPGWNQPQHF
>TRBJ2-5|TRBV5-1
CASSLAVAGGETQYF
>TRBJ2-2|TRBV5-1
CASSVGQGARTGELFF
>TRBJ2-5|TRBV6-5
CASSWGGQGVQETQYF
>TRBJ1-2|TRBV12-3/TRBV12-4
CASRLGGDGYTF
>TRBJ2-1|TRBV6-5
CASSYSQGARINEQFF
>TRBJ2-3|TRBV9
CASSVGSEDTQYF
>TRBJ2-7|TRBV20-1
CSAGWTSALPYEQYF
>TRBJ2-3|TRBV7-9
CASSYTAGGPTDTQYF
>TRBJ2-1|TRBV6-1
CASSEDPFRNEQFF
>TRBJ1-2|TRBV7-9
CASSPVGAELTNYGYTF
>TRBJ2-2|TRBV7-7
CASSSGKAPSGELFF
>TRBJ2-2|TRBV10-3
CAISGVGATNTGELFF
>TRBJ2-5|TRBV9
CASSVGEETQHF
>TRBJ2-7|TRBV10-3
CAISDPGTSGRLSYEQYF
>TRBJ2-1|TRBV28
CASSPGVEGVSYNEQFF
>TRBJ1-4|TRBV4-2
CASSPRLGGSFNEKLFF
>TRBJ2-3|TRBV7-3
CASSLKVRDTQYF
>TRBJ2-1|TRBV12-3/TRBV12-4
CASSDAHSESYNEQFF